This TCR beta chain emerged from a study of beta chain features in type 1 diabetes. Expressed TCRB transcripts were sequenced after all isolated RNA was converted to cDNA. Sequencing used immunoSEQ multiplex PCR; TCRdb keeps in-frame clones, though not all of them. The sample includes over 500,000 clones, about a sixth of them seen just once. Study-wide findings and caveats: Naive, central memory and Treg TCRB repertoires appeared more alike in patients than in healthy donors. VDJ junctions from type 1 diabetes patients carried fewer insertions and larger deletions.

Germline values: CDR1 SGHTA, CDR2 FQGTGA. This CDR3 is 14 amino acids long. Trimming removed 5 bases from V and 8 bases from J; junction bases left unmatched: 8. In regard to this clone: Its cognate antigen is unknown.

Every single donor gave one heparinised blood draw, and these averaged roughly 100 mL. The sequenced material came from naive CD4+ T cells from blood. This TCR derives from a man younger than 35 in good health. The gene calls are TRBV7-3 and TRBJ1-4; 7 nucleotides match TRBD1. The CDR3 DNA follows: TGTGCCAGCAGCCCTACGACAGGGACGGAAAAACTGTTTTTT. Amino acids: CASSPTTGTEKLFF.